This TCR beta chain was sequenced during a study of human T cells and chemical hapten exposure. Study-wide background: Slight volume differences across pooled libraries mainly accounted for varying per-sample TCR yields.

Whole-study results and caveats: Counts of TCRs above 1 in 1000 frequency stayed unchanged with DPC sensitization. Correlating positively with patch test score were the PT1 expanded TCR counts.

Time point in this sample: pre-sensitization, week 0. Treatment reported: therapeutic diphenylcyclopropenone sensitization with weekly scalp DPC. Suited to DPC and affected by alopecia, the donors ranged from 18 to 70 years old. About this clonotype: No antigen is known for it.

TCRdb fed the RACE reads into MiXCR, producing one record per CDR3 protein. The table lists roughly 250,000 distinct CDR3 sequences, about 9.4% of them singletons. This clonotype originated in a woman aged 40 to 55 with alopecia areata. Some clones in this sample may be carry-over from other donors' samples. The sample consisted of whole blood, taken in connection with sensitization to the hapten diphenylcyclopropenone (DPC).

The CDR3 region is CSARDFQRDSYEQYF. In DNA, the CDR3 is TGCAGTGCTAGAGATTTCCAGCGGGACTCCTACGAGCAGTACTTC. The chain links TRBV20-1 to TRBJ2-7; TRBD2 matches at 7 bases. CDR3 length equals 15 residues. V lost 0 bases, J lost 0 bases, and 5 bases stayed unmatched. Germline values: CDR1 DFQATT, CDR2 SNEGSKA (reference sequence).